This T cell receptor beta chain came from a study of cytomegalovirus exposure and HLA in healthy donors. Germline V gene lookup returns CDR1 SGHTA and CDR2 FQGNSA. Trimming removed 5 bases at V and 0 bases at J, with 7 bases between. The CDR3 contains 13 residues. The count of this clone is one. What it recognizes is unknown. Study results and limitations: A classifier reportedly called cytomegalovirus status with high sensitivity and specificity. A later analysis found first-cohort TCR clusters tended to co-occur in the 110 or so validation repertoires. Among TCR beta chains, those listed as cytomegalovirus-associated numbered over 150. The authors confirmed in vitro that a few CMV-associated chains were specific for CMV antigens.

Sequencing was performed with immunoSEQ multiplex PCR; in TCRdb, only in-frame clones are kept and a portion is missing. The sample lists more than 95,000 clones; around nine tenths were seen once. The chain joins TRBV7-2 to TRBJ1-1; D call uncertain. The sample was PBMCs. This clonotype was obtained from a woman aged 18 to 35 in good health and CMV-seronegative. CDR3 protein: CASSPRMNTEAFF. Written as DNA, the CDR3 is TGTGCCAGCAGCCCGAGAATGAACACTGAAGCTTTCTTT. Full variable domain (missing parts from reference TRBV7-2 and TRBJ1-1): GAGVSQSPSNKVTEKGKDVELRCDPISGHTALYWYRQSLGQGLEFLIYFQGNSAPDKSGLPSDRFSAERTGGSVSTLTIQRTQQEDSAVYLCASSPRMNTEAFFGQGTRLTVV.